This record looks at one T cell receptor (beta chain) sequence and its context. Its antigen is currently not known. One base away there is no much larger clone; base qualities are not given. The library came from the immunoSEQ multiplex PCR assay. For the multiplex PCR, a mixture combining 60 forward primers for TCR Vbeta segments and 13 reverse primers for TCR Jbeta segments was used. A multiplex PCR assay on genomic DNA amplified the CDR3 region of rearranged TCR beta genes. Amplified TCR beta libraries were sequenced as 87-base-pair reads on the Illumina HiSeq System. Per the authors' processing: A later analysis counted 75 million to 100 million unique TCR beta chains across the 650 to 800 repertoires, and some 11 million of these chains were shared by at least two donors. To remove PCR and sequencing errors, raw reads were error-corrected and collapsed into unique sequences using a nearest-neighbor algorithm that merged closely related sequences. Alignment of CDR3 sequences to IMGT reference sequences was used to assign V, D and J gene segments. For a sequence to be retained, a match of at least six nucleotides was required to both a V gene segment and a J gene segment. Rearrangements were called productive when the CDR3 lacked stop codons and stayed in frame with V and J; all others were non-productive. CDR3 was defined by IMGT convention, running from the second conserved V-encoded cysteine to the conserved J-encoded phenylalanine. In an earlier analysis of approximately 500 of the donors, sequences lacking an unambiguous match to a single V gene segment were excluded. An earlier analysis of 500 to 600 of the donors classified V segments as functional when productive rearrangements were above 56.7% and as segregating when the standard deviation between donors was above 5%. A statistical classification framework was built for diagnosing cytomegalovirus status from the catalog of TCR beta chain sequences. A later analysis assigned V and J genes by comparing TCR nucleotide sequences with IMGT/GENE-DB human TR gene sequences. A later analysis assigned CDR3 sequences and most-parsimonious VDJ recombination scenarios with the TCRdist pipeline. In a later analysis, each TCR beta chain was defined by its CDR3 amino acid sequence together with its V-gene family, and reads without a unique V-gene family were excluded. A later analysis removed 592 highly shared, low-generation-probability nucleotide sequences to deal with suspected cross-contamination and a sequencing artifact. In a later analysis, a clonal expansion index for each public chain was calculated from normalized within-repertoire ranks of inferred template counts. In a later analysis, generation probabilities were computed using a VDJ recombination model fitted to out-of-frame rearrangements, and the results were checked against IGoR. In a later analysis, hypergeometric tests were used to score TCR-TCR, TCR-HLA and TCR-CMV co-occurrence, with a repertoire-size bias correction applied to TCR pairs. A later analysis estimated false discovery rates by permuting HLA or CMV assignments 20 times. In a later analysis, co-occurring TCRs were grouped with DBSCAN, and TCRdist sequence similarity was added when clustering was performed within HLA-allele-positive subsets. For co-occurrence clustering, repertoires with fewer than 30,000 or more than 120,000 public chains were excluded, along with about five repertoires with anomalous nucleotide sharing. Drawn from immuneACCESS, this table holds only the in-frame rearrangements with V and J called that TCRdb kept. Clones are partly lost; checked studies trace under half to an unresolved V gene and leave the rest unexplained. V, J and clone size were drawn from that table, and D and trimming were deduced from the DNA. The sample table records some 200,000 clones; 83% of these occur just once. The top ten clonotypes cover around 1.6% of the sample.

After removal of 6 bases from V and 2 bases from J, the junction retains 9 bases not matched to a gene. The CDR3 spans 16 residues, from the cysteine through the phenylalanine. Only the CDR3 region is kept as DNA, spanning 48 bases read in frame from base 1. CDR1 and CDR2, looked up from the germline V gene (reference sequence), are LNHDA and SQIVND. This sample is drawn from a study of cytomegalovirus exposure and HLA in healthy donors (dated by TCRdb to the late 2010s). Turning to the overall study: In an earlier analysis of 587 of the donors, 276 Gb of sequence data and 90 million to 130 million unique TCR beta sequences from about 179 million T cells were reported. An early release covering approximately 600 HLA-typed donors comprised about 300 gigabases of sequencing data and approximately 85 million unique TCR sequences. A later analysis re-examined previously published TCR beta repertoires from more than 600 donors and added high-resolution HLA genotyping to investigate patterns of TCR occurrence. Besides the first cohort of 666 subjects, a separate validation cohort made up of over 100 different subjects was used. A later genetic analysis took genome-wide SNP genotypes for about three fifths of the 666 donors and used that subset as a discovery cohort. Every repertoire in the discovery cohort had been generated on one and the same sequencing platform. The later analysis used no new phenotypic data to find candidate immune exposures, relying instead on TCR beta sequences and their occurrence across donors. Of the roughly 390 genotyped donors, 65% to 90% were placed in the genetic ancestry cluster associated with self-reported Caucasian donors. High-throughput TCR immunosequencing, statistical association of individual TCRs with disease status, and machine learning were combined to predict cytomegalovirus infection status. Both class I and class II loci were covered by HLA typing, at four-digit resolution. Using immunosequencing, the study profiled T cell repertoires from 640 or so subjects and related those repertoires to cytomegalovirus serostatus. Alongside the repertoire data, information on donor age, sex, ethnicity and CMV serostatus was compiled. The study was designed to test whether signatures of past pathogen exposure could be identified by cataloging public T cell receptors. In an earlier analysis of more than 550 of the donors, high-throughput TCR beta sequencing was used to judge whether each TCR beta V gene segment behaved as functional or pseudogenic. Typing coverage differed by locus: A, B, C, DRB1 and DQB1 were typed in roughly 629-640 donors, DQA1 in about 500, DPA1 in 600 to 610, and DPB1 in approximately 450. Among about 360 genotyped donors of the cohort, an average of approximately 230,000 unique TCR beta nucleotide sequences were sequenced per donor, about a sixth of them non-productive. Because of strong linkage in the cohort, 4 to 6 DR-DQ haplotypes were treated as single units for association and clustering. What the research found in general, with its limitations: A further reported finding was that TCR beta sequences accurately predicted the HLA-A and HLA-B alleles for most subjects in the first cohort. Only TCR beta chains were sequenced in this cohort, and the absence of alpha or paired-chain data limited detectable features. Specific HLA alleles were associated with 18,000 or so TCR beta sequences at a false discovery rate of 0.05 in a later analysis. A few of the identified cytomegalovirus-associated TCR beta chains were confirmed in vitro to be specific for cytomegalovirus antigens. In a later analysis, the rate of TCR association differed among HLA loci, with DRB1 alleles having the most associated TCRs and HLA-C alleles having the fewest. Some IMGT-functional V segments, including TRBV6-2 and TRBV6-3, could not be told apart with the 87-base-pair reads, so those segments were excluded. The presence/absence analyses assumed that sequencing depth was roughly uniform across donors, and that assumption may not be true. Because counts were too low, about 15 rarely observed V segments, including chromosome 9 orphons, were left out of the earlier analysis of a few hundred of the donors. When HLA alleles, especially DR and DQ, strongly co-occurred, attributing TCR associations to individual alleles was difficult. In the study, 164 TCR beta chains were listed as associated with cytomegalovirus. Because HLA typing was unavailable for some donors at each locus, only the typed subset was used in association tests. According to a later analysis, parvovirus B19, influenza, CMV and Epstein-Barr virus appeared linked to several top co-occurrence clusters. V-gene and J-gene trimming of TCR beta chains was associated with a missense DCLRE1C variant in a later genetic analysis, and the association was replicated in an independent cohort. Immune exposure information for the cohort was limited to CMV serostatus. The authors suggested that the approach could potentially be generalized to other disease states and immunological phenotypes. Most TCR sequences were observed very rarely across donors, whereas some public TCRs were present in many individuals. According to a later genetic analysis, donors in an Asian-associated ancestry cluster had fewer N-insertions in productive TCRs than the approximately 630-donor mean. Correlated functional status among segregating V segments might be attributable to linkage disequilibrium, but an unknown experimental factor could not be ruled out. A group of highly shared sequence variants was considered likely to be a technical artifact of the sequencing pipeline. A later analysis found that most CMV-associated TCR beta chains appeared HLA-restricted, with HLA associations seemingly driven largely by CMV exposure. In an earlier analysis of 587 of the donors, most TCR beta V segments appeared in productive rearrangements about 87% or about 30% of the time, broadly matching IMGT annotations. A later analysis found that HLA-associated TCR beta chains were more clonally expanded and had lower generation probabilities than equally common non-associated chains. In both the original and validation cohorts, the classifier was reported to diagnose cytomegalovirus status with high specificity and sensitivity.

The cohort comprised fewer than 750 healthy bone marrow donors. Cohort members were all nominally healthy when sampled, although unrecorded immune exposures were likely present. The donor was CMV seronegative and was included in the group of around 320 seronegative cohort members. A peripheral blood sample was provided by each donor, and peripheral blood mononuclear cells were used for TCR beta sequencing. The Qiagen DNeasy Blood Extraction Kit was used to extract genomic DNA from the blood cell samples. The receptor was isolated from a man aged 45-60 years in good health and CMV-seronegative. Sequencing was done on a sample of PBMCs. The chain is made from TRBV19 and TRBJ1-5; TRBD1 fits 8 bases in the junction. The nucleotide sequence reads TGTGCCAGTAGCCCATCCAGGGGGCTTGGCAATCAGCCCCAGCATTTT. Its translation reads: CASSPSRGLGNQPQHF.